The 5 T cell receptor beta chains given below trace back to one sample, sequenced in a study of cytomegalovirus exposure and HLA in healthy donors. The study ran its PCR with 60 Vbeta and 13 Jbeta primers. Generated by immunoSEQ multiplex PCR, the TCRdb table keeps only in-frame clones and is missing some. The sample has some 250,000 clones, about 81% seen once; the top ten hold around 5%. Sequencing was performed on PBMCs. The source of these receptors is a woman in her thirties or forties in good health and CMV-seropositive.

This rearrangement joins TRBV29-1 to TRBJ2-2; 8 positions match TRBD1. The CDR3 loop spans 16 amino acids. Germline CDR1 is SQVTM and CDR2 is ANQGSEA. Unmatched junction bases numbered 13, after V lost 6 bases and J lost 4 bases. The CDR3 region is CSVPNPGQDSTGELFF. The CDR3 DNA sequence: TGCAGCGTCCCGAATCCGGGACAGGACTCCACCGGGGAGCTGTTTTTT.

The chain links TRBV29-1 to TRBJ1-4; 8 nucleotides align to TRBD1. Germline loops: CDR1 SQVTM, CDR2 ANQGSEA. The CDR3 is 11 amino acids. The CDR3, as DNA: TGCAGATGGACAGGGAGGTGCAAACTGTTTTTT. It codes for CRWTGRCKLFF.

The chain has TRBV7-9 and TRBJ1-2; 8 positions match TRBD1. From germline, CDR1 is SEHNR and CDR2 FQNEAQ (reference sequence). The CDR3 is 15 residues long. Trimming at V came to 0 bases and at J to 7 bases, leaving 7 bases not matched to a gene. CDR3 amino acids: CASSLAAGGLSGYTF. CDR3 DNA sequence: TGTGCCAGCAGCTTAGCGGCAGGGGGCCTGAGTGGCTACACCTTC.

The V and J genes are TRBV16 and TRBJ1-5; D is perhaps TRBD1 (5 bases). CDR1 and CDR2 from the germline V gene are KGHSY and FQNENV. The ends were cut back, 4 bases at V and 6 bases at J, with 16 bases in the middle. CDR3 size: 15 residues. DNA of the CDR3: TGTGCCAGCAGCCCTGGGACCGTCGGGGGTCAGCCCCAGCATTTT. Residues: CASSPGTVGGQPQHF.

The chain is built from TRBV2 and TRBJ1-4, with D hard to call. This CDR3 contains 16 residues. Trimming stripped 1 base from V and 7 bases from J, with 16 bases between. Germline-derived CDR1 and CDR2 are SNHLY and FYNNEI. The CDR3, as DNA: TGTGCCAGCAGTGAAGGGCGGATTGGACTGGGTGAAAAACTGTTTTTT. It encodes CASSEGRIGLGEKLFF.